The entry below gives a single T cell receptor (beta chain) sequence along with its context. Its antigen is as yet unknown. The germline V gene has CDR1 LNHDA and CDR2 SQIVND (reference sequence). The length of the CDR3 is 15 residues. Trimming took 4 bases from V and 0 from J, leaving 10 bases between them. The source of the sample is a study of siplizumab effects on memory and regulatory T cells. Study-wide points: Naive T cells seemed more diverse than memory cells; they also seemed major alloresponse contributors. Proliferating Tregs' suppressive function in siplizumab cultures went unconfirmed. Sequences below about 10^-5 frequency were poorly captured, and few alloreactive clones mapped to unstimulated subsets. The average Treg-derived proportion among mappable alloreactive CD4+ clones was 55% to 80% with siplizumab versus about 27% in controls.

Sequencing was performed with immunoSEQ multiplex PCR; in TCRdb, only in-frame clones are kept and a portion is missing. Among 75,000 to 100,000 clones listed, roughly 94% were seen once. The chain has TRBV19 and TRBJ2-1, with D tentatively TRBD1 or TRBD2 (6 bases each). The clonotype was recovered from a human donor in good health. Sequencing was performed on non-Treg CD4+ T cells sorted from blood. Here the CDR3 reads CASSRRGSSYNEQFF. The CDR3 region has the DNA TGTGCCAGTAGTAGGAGGGGGAGCTCCTACAATGAGCAGTTCTTC.